This T cell receptor (beta chain) was recorded in a study of T cell repertoires in cytomegalovirus infection. General study points: CMV carriers having the relevant HLA were flagged by cumulative public TCR beta family frequency.

As concerns this clonotype: Antigen: not known.

Trimming took 1 base from V and 3 from J, leaving 14 bases between them. Per germline, CDR1 SGHDT and CDR2 YYEEEE. The CDR3 has 16 residues. Using its own MiXCR run on the reads, TCRdb lists one record per CDR3 protein. The top ten hold roughly 51% of the sample, which has 110,000 to 150,000 distinct CDR3 sequences, over 30% seen once. This receptor was identified in a human donor in good health (CMV status not recorded). Some clones in this sample may be carry-over from other donors' samples. This sample comprised CD8+ T cells from cultured PBMCs, obtained from culture after CMV antigen stimulation. V usage is TRBV5-6 and J usage is TRBJ2-1, with D tentatively TRBD2 (5 bases). The CDR3 sequence: CASSLLLTDYYNEQFF. CDR3 bases: TGTGCCAGCAGCTTGCTCTTGACTGACTACTACAATGAGCAGTTCTTC.